The entry below gives a single TCR beta chain sequence along with its context. These data are taken from a study of blood T cell repertoires in COVID-19. Those who participated ranged in age from roughly 18 to 89 years and resided in 20 to 30 US areas. Each recovered donor of Cohort 3 presented with two negative PCRs, clearance, or symptom resolution. Here immunoSEQ multiplex PCR was the method, and the copy in TCRdb shows in-frame clones only, minus some. The data show under 300,000 clones, 80% to 90% seen once. Trimming removed 2 bases from V and 0 bases from J, with 8 bases in between. This CDR3 region has 14 residues. The germline CDR1 and CDR2 sequences are SNHLY and FYNNEI.

This chain joins TRBV2 and TRBJ2-7; D is unclear. The sequenced material came from PBMCs or T cells enriched from blood (not recorded which). The TCR comes from a woman aged 45-60 years who had recovered from COVID-19. In nucleotides, the CDR3 is TGTGCCAGCAGTGAAACACCCCACTCCTACGAGCAGTACTTC. Translating gives CASSETPHSYEQYF.